These T cell receptor beta chains were read from a single sample in a study of identical twins. Using its own MiXCR run on the 5' RACE reads, TCRdb lists one record per CDR3 protein. The table lists some 660,000 distinct CDR3 sequences, approximately 9% of them singletons. This same sample was also part of a study on yellow fever vaccine responses in identical twins.

Sequencing was done on a sample of PBMCs. The receptors here all came from a woman aged 18-35 years in good health. CDR3s include the opening cysteine and the closing phenylalanine or tryptophan. The D gene is left open where the match is weak. Some rows have no size entry. The others give once, few or many, or a class for an expanded clone.

CDR3: CSVETRDSITDTQYF; DNA: TGCAGCGTTGAAACGCGGGACAGCATCACAGATACGCAGTATTTT; V: TRBV29-1; J: TRBJ2-3; size: many; D: -
CDR3: CASSPWTYGYTF; DNA: TGTGCCAGCAGCCCCTGGACTTATGGCTACACCTTC; V: TRBV12-3/TRBV12-4; J: TRBJ1-2; size: many; D: -
CDR3: CASSRIQGVDGYTF; DNA: TGTGCCAGCAGCCGGATACAGGGTGTGGATGGCTACACCTTC; V: TRBV11-1; J: TRBJ1-2; size: -; D: -
CDR3: CASSQGVGSGANVLTF; DNA: TGTGCCAGCAGCCAAGGGGTCGGCTCTGGGGCCAACGTCCTGACTTTC; V: TRBV3-1; J: TRBJ2-6; size: many; D: -
CDR3: CASSYGTGWNEQFF; DNA: TGTGCCAGCAGTTACGGAACAGGGTGGAATGAGCAGTTCTTC; V: TRBV6-5; J: TRBJ2-1; size: many; D: -
CDR3: CSASLPGRTSTEAFF; DNA: TGCAGTGCTAGTCTCCCGGGCAGAACGAGCACTGAAGCTTTCTTT; V: TRBV20-1; J: TRBJ1-1; size: -; D: -
CDR3: CGVQAGGGETQYF; DNA: TGCGGCGTGCAAGCGGGAGGAGGGGAGACCCAGTACTTC; V: TRBV29-1; J: TRBJ2-5; size: -; D: TRBD2
CDR3: CASRASGSGGTDTQYF; DNA: TGTGCCAGCAGAGCTAGCGGGAGCGGGGGCACAGATACGCAGTATTTT; V: TRBV6-2/TRBV6-3; J: TRBJ2-3; size: -; D: TRBD2
CDR3: CASSEVSGNSPLHF; DNA: TGTGCCAGCAGTGAAGTATCGGGAAATTCACCCCTCCACTTT; V: TRBV2; J: TRBJ1-6; size: -; D: -
CDR3: CASSQGLASNTGELFF; DNA: TGCGCCAGCAGCCAAGGACTAGCATCGAACACCGGGGAGCTGTTTTTT; V: TRBV4-3; J: TRBJ2-2; size: many; D: TRBD2
CDR3: CASSSVAYNEQFF; DNA: TGTGCCAGCAGTTCGGTCGCCTACAATGAGCAGTTCTTC; V: TRBV6-5; J: TRBJ2-1; size: many; D: -
CDR3: CASLSAGGGNQPQHF; DNA: TGTGCCAGCCTTTCTGCGGGTGGGGGCAATCAGCCCCAGCATTTT; V: TRBV2; J: TRBJ1-5; size: -; D: -
CDR3: CASSIRQGLGETQYF; DNA: TGTGCCAGCAGCATTCGACAGGGTCTAGGAGAGACCCAGTACTTC; V: TRBV11-2; J: TRBJ2-5; size: few; D: TRBD1
CDR3: CASSLEGVLAATGELFF; DNA: TGCGCCAGCAGCTTGGAGGGTGTCCTAGCGGCGACCGGGGAGCTGTTTTTT; V: TRBV5-1; J: TRBJ2-2; size: many; D: TRBD2
CDR3: CASSLVPNSPLHF; DNA: TGTGCCAGCAGCTTAGTACCCAATTCACCCCTCCACTTT; V: TRBV11-2; J: TRBJ1-6; size: many; D: -
CDR3: CASSWIHSNQPQHF; DNA: TGTGCCAGCAGCTGGATCCATAGCAATCAGCCCCAGCATTTT; V: TRBV5-4; J: TRBJ1-5; size: -; D: -
CDR3: CATSKLGGDEKLFF; DNA: TGTGCCACCAGCAAGTTGGGCGGGGATGAAAAACTGTTTTTT; V: TRBV15; J: TRBJ1-4; size: -; D: -
CDR3: CASRKDPLVNEQYF; DNA: TGTGCCAGCAGAAAGGACCCACTAGTCAACGAGCAGTACTTC; V: TRBV12-3/TRBV12-4; J: TRBJ2-7; size: many; D: -